The 5 T cell receptor beta chains presented below share a single source sample, sequenced in a study of T cells in localized non-small cell lung cancer. Measured with immunoSEQ multiplex PCR; TCRdb has only the in-frame clones, and not every one. The sample includes tens of thousands of clones, approximately 91% of them seen just once. Here the sequenced sample was peripheral blood, taken before any cancer treatment. The receptors were sampled from a female donor of 60 years or more with stage I squamous cell lung carcinoma.

This CDR3 reads CASSSTGGVGYGYTF. CDR3 sequence (DNA): TGTGCCAGTAGTTCCACAGGGGGCGTTGGCTATGGCTACACCTTC. This chain links TRBV19 with TRBJ1-2; 9 bases line up with TRBD1. This CDR3 has 15 amino acids. Trimming cost V 5 bases and J 4 bases; bases outside gene matches: 8. Per the germline V gene, CDR1 is LNHDA and CDR2 is SQIVND (reference sequence). Supplemented by reference TRBV19 and TRBJ1-2, the full variable domain reads DGGITQSPKYLFRKEGQNVTLSCEQNLNHDAMYWYRQDPGQGLRLIYYSQIVNDFQKGDIAEGYSVSREKKESFPLTVTSAQKNPTAFYLCASSSTGGVGYGYTFGSGTRLTVV.

The rearrangement joins TRBV27 to TRBJ2-1, with TRBD2 matching over 7 bases. The CDR3 extends over 15 amino acids. V was clipped by 3 bases and J by 5 bases; unmatched bases: 7. Germline V gene data show CDR1 as MNHEY and CDR2 as SMNVEV (reference sequence). The CDR3 sequence: CASSFGRERNNEQFF. In nucleotides, the CDR3 is TGTGCCAGCAGTTTTGGGCGGGAGAGGAACAATGAGCAGTTCTTC.

This chain connects TRBV21-1 to TRBJ2-5; TRBD2, the table's D call, was not compared with the DNA. TRBV21-1 is annotated as a pseudogene. There are 16 residues in the CDR3. In DNA form, the CDR3 reads TGTGCCAGCAGCAAAGAGAGGGGGGGGTCTCAAGAGACCCAGTACTTC. Its translation: CASSKERGGSQETQYF.

This chain connects TRBV4-3 to TRBJ1-6; possibly TRBD1 for D (5 bases). The CDR3 runs to 17 residues. Germline CDR1 is LGHNA and CDR2 is YSLEER. V gave up 0 bases and J gave up 6 bases, with 15 bases separating them. The CDR3 region is CASSQDYFQRGNSPLHF. The CDR3 DNA follows: TGCGCCAGCAGCCAAGATTATTTCCAGAGGGGTAATTCACCCCTCCACTTT.

The chain uses TRBV10-3 and TRBJ2-7; a possible D gene is TRBD1 (5 bases). In germline, CDR1 is ENHRY, CDR2 SYGVKD. The CDR3 consists of 14 residues. Trimming shortened V by 3 bases and J by 0 bases, and 9 bases separated the two germline ends. In nucleotides, the CDR3 is TGTGCCATCAGTGATATCGACAGCTCCTACGAGCAGTACTTC. Its translation is CAISDIDSSYEQYF.